Listed here are 9 T cell receptor beta chains from one sample, sequenced in a study of metastatic and nonmetastatic thyroid tumors. No treatment had been given to any patient before thyroid surgery. TCRdb recomputed clones from the PCR reads via MiXCR. The data hold approximately 16,000 clones, with around a third observed a single time. The sample comprised tumor tissue. Receptor source: a male donor with papillary thyroid cancer or a benign thyroid nodule (not recorded which). Some clones in this sample may be carry-over from other donors' samples.

Only one count was recorded for this clone. The chain recombines TRBV30 with TRBJ2-6; no firm D call. The CDR3 contains 12 residues. Per the germline V gene, CDR1 is GTSNPN and CDR2 is SVGIG (reference sequence). The V end lost 3 bases, the J end lost 0 bases, and 0 bases lay between the germline ends. The CDR3 loop is CAWSSGANVLTF. The CDR3 DNA follows: TGTGCCTGGAGCTCTGGGGCCAACGTCCTGACTTTC.

This clone came up many times. CDR3 sequence reads: CASSLTLAGGPKETQYF. CDR3 nucleotide sequence: TGTGCCAGCAGCTTGACTCTGGCGGGAGGGCCTAAAGAGACCCAGTACTTC. This chain uses TRBV11-1 with TRBJ2-5, with TRBD2 matching over 9 bases. V was clipped by 3 bases and J by 3 bases; unmatched bases: 11. The CDR3 loop spans 17 amino acids. The germline CDR1 and CDR2 sequences are SGHAT and FQDESV (reference sequence).

Concerning this clone: The CDR3 carries no conserved terminal phenylalanine or tryptophan, so it likely arises from a read error. The DNA is left out, because the CDR3 cannot be placed on it with certainty; the CDR3 is given as TCRdb lists it. This chain uses TRBV20-1 with TRBJ2-5. Both ends counted, the CDR3 spans 11 residues. In germline, CDR1 is DFQATT, CDR2 SNEGSKA (reference sequence). CDR3 sequence reads: CSAQLDETQNY.

This clone is medium-sized. The rearrangement uses TRBV11-3 and TRBJ1-2; the D gene is possibly TRBD1 (6 bases). The germline V and J ends were trimmed by 5 bases and 6 bases, with 19 bases remaining between them. The germline CDR1 and CDR2 sequences are SGHNT and YENEEA. This CDR3 comprises 15 residues. CDR3 coding DNA: TGTGCCAGCAGCCCCGTGGGGGGGGGCAGCGATGGCTACACCTTC. This encodes CASSPVGGGSDGYTF. Full variable domain (outside the CDR3, taken from reference TRBV11-3 and TRBJ1-2): EAGVVQSPRYKIIEKKQPVAFWCNPISGHNTLYWYLQNLGQGPELLIRYENEEAVDDSQLPKDRFSAERLKGVDSTLKIQPAELGDSAVYLCASSPVGGGSDGYTFGSGTRLTVV.

This clone was counted many times. CDR3 bases: TGTGCCAGCAACCTGGGGACAGGGGACCCAGATACGCAGTATTTT. The encoded protein is CASNLGTGDPDTQYF. The chain is built from TRBV6-1 and TRBJ2-3; 10 nucleotides line up with TRBD1. Germline CDR1 reads MNHNS; CDR2 reads SASEGT. The trim removed 7 bases at V and 4 bases at J, leaving 8 bases unmatched. The CDR3 has 15 residues.

This clone was seen many times. V is TRBV4-1 and J is TRBJ1-4, with 7 bases that match TRBD1. V was clipped by 3 bases and J by 8 bases; unmatched bases: 18. This CDR3 comprises 18 residues. Germline CDR1 is MGHRA and CDR2 is YSYEKL. The CDR3 here is CASSQGRRGTVRPEKLFF. CDR3 nucleotides: TGCGCCAGCAGCCAGGGCAGGAGGGGGACAGTACGCCCCGAAAAACTGTTTTTT.

This clone was detected many times. The gene calls are TRBV5-1 and TRBJ2-2; no reliable D call. The V gene's germline CDR1 is SGHRS and CDR2 YFSETQ. Trimming took off 4 bases at V and 3 bases at J, with 16 bases between the two ends. The CDR3 spans 16 residues. The CDR3 is CASSPKGKGDTGELFF. In DNA form, the CDR3 reads TGCGCCAGCAGCCCTAAAGGGAAGGGCGACACCGGGGAGCTGTTTTTT.

This CDR3 reads CASSPGTGASWEQYF. CDR3 nucleotide sequence: TGTGCCAGCTCACCAGGGACAGGGGCGTCTTGGGAGCAGTACTTC. V and J are TRBV18 and TRBJ2-7; 10 bases map to TRBD1. This CDR3 contains 15 residues. The J segment lost 7 bases and the V segment lost 2 bases, leaving 8 bases of the junction unmatched. Per germline, CDR1 KGHSH and CDR2 LQKENI.

The chain is built from TRBV6-1 and TRBJ1-2; 7 bases agree with TRBD1. Germline CDR1 is MNHNS and CDR2 is SASEGT. The CDR3 spans 14 residues. Losses at the gene ends were 4 bases for V and 4 bases for J; bases not matched to a gene: 6. CDR3 nucleotide sequence: TGTGCCAGCAGTGCCGCCGGGACAGCCTATGGCTACACCTTC. This codes for CASSAAGTAYGYTF.